This T cell receptor beta chain was sequenced in a study of T cells in women clearing cervical HPV infection. Worth noting for this clone: The antigen remains unidentified. The CDR3 extends 3 residues past the end of the read, so its final part is completed from the germline J gene.

CDR3 length: 15 amino acids. With V trimmed by 2 bases and J by 8 bases, 4 bases remained unmatched. Germline CDR1 and CDR2: MNHEY and SVGEGT. Findings and caveats of the study: Associations may precede or follow infection; HPV-specific or memory T cells were not isolated. CIN3+ cases had significantly higher TCR repertoire richness than controls, but evenness did not differ.

Produced via immunoSEQ multiplex PCR; TCRdb's table is partial and in-frame only. This table lists more than 20,000 clones. V and J are TRBV6-2 or TRBV6-3 and TRBJ1-6, with TRBD1 matching 9 bases. The origin of this receptor is a woman aged 18 to 75 with a cervical HPV16 infection that either progressed to CIN3+ or cleared (not recorded which). The specimen was blood buffy coat. The CDR3: CASSYEGQGYSPLHF. Partial CDR3 DNA: TGTGCCAGCAGTTACGAGGGACAGGGATATTCACCC.